These 10 T cell receptor beta chains were all obtained from the same sample, sequenced in a study of T cell responses to AZD1222 COVID-19 vaccine. Clones were read by immunoSEQ multiplex PCR, and TCRdb kept only the in-frame ones, dropping some. The sample carries fewer than 150,000 clones, over 75% recorded once. The specimen was peripheral blood, collected on day 0 of AZD1222 vaccination. These receptors were collected from an adult in good health.

The chain combines TRBV11-2 with TRBJ1-4, with D possibly matching TRBD1 (5 bases). The CDR3 contains 12 residues. V lost 4 bases, J lost 10 bases, and 10 bases lay in between. The germline gives CDR1 SGHAT, CDR2 FQNNGV. The CDR3 loop is CASSSTTAKLFF. The DNA for the CDR3 is TGTGCCAGCAGCTCAACGACAGCAAAACTGTTTTTT.

The V and J genes are TRBV28 and TRBJ1-2, with 9 bases aligning to TRBD1. Germline trimming cut 4 bases from V and 5 bases from J; bases unmatched to any gene: 5. Germline V gene data show CDR1 as MDHEN and CDR2 as SYDVKM. This CDR3 spans 14 amino acids. CDR3 protein: CASSSTGGRYGYTF. The CDR3 bases are TGTGCCAGCAGTTCGACAGGGGGAAGGTATGGCTACACCTTC.

This clone was recorded once. The chain recombines TRBV29-1 with TRBJ2-7; tentatively, D is TRBD1 or TRBD2 (6 bases each). Germline-derived CDR1 and CDR2 are SQVTM and ANQGSEA. The V end was cut by 5 bases, the J end by 3 bases, with 14 bases between. The CDR3 totals 13 residues. CDR3 bases: TGCAGCGTTCCGGGGGCAGGGAACTACGAGCAGTACTTC. It encodes CSVPGAGNYEQYF.

The gene calls are TRBV28 and TRBJ2-1; D possibly corresponds to TRBD2 (6 bases). Germline V gene data show CDR1 as MDHEN and CDR2 as SYDVKM. Trimming took off 2 bases at V and 8 bases at J, with 10 bases between the two ends. This CDR3 is 13 amino acids long. DNA of the CDR3: TGTGCCAGCAGTTTAGGAGGGAACTATGAGCAGTTCTTC. Protein: CASSLGGNYEQFF.

This clone was counted once. CDR3 sequence reads: CATSGGAGYNEQFF. The CDR3 bases are TGTGCCACCAGTGGGGGCGCCGGGTACAATGAGCAGTTCTTC. The rearrangement links TRBV24-1 to TRBJ2-1, with D maybe TRBD1 (5 bases). V was clipped by 5 bases and J by 4 bases, with 11 bases between them. The CDR3 loop spans 14 amino acids. Germline V gene lookup returns CDR1 KGHDR and CDR2 SFDVKD.

The chain carries TRBV7-9 and TRBJ1-6, with 8 bases identical to TRBD1. The V and J ends lost 6 bases and 10 bases, in that order; junction bases with no gene match: 5. The CDR3 is made up of 13 amino acids. The germline CDR1 and CDR2 sequences are SEHNR and FQNEAQ (reference sequence). The CDR3 reads CASRDTGGSPLHF. The CDR3 DNA reads as TGTGCCAGCAGGGATACAGGGGGATCACCCCTCCACTTT.

The chain links TRBV14 to TRBJ2-2; D unresolved. CDR3 length equals 16 residues. V was clipped by 4 bases and J by 0 bases, with 12 bases between them. Germline V lookup: CDR1 SGHDN, CDR2 FVKESK. CDR3 loop: CASSLRGTANTGELFF. CDR3 in DNA: TGTGCCAGCAGCCTGCGTGGAACAGCGAACACCGGGGAGCTGTTTTTT. The whole variable domain, remainder taken from reference TRBV14 and TRBJ2-2, is EAGVTQFPSHSVIEKGQTVTLRCDPISGHDNLYWYRRVMGKEIKFLLHFVKESKQDESGMPNNRFLAERTGGTYSTLKVQPAELEDSGVYFCASSLRGTANTGELFFGEGSRLTVL.

The chain carries TRBV19 and TRBJ2-7; 9 nucleotides align to TRBD2. The V gene end was trimmed by 3 bases and the J gene end by 1 base; junction bases not matched to a gene: 1. CDR1 and CDR2 (germline): LNHDA, SQIVND (reference sequence). There are 14 residues in the CDR3. Written as DNA, the CDR3 is TGTGCCAGTAGTATCGCGGGAGGGTCCTACGAGCAGTACTTC. It codes for CASSIAGGSYEQYF.

This chain joins TRBV7-2 and TRBJ2-1; TRBD2 matches 8 bases. Germline V lookup: CDR1 SGHTA, CDR2 FQGNSA. V was pared by 2 bases and J by 12 bases, with 6 bases of the junction left unmatched. The CDR3 length is 13 residues. The chain's CDR3 is CASSLPGLVRQFF. The DNA of the CDR3 is TGTGCCAGCAGCTTACCGGGACTAGTAAGGCAGTTCTTC.

In DNA, the CDR3 is TGTGCCAGCAGCCAAGATAGATTAAATGAGCAGTTCTTC. Protein sequence: CASSQDRLNEQFF. V usage is TRBV3-1 (or the pseudogene TRBV3-2) and J usage is TRBJ2-1, with unresolved D. Germline V lookup: CDR1 LGHDT, CDR2 YNNKEL (reference sequence). V lost 0 bases and J 7 bases, leaving 7 bases between the germline ends. The length of the CDR3 is 13 residues.